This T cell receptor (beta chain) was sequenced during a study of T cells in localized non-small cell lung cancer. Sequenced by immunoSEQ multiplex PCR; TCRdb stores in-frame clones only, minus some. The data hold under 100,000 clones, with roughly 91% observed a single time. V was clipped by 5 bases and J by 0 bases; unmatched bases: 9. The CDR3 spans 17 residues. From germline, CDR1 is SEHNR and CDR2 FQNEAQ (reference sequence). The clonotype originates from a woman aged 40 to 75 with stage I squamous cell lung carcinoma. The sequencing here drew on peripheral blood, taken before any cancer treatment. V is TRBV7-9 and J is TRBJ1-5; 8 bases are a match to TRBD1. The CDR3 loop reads CASSQDWGTGSNQPQHF. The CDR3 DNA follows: TGTGCCAGCAGCCAAGATTGGGGGACAGGTAGCAATCAGCCCCAGCATTTT.